The T cell receptor beta chain under discussion was sequenced for a study of early T cells in non-severe SARS-CoV-2 infection. Unique molecular identifiers were affixed to single, distinct cDNA molecules. Each CDR3 protein is one row after TCRdb ran MiXCR on the 5' RACE reads. This table holds nearly 30,000 distinct CDR3 sequences, approximately 6% found once. Findings and limits, study-wide: Matches to VDJdb favored anti-spike CD8 responses and missed private and CD4 specificities.

This clonotype ranks as medium-sized. The antigen is undetermined. The CDR3 covers 11 residues. Deletions cut 7 bases from V and 7 bases from J, with 9 bases between. The sequence was obtained from an adult who was a healthcare worker with PCR-confirmed SARS-CoV-2 infection or an uninfected control (not recorded which). The sample taken for sequencing was whole blood. The V call is TRBV12-3 or TRBV12-4, the J call TRBJ2-3, with D unclear. This CDR3 reads CASKRTYTQYF. CDR3 coding DNA: TGTGCCAGCAAGAGGACCTATACGCAGTATTTT.